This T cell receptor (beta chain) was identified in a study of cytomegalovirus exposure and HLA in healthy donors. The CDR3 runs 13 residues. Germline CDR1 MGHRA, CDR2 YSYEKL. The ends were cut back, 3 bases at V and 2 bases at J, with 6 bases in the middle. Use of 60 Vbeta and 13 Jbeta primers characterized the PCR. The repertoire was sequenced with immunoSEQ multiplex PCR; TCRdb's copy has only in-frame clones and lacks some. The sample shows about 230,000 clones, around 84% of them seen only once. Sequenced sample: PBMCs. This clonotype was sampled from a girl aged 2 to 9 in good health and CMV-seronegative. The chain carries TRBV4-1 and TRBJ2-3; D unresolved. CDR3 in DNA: TGCGCCAGCAGCCAGCAACACACAGATACGCAGTATTTT. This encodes CASSQQHTDTQYF.